A selection of T cell receptor beta chains follows, all from one sample in a study of graft-versus-host responses after intestinal transplantation. The data were produced by immunoSEQ multiplex PCR, yet TCRdb's version contains in-frame clones alone and is incomplete. The profile shows 80,000 or so clones, about nine tenths of them singletons. Sequences were derived from PBMCs, sampled 98 days after intestinal transplantation. The source is a human patient who received an intestinal transplant, so some T cells may come from the graft donor. Each CDR3 is given with its conserved first and last residue. Each record gives: D gene, J gene, clone size, V gene, CDR3 protein, CDR3 DNA. D genes are given only for firm matches. Expanded clones are given a class, and other clones once, few, many or no size at all.

NA TRBJ2-7 NA TRBV5-6 CASSLEHYEQYF TGTGCCAGCAGCTTGGAACATTACGAGCAGTACTTC
NA TRBJ2-6 NA TRBV5-1 CASSSPPLGANVLTF TGCGCCAGCAGCTCGCCTCCTTTGGGGGCCAACGTCCTGACTTTC
NA TRBJ2-5 NA TRBV10-1 CASSEGGTLKETQYF TGCGCCAGCAGTGAAGGGGGGACTCTAAAAGAGACCCAGTACTTC
NA TRBJ2-7 NA TRBV2 CASSEELAVDEQYF TGTGCCAGCAGTGAAGAGCTAGCTGTCGACGAGCAGTACTTC
NA TRBJ2-7 once TRBV7-8 CASSLAWSYEQYF TGTGCCAGCAGCTTAGCGTGGAGCTACGAGCAGTACTTC
TRBD2 TRBJ2-5 NA TRBV5-1 CASSSAGGSQETQYF TGCGCCAGCAGCTCAGCGGGGGGTTCCCAAGAGACCCAGTACTTC
NA TRBJ2-3 once TRBV6-5 CASSYDGTDTQYF TGTGCCAGCAGTTACGACGGGACAGATACGCAGTATTTT
NA TRBJ1-5 NA TRBV15 CATSRDLGLPSNQPQHF TGTGCCACCAGCAGAGATCTGGGTCTCCCTAGCAATCAGCCCCAGCATTTT
NA TRBJ2-7 NA TRBV4-1 CASSQDLREQYF TGCGCCAGCAGTCAAGATCTAAGGGAGCAGTACTTC
NA TRBJ2-2 NA TRBV18 CASSVQATGELFF TGTGCCAGCTCCGTACAGGCCACCGGGGAGCTGTTTTTT
TRBD2 TRBJ2-3 NA TRBV19 CASSVDASGKFTDTQYF TGTGCCAGTAGTGTTGACGCTAGCGGCAAATTCACAGATACGCAGTATTTT
TRBD1 TRBJ2-5 NA TRBV27 CASSSTGGETQYF TGTGCCAGCAGTTCGACAGGGGGAGAGACCCAGTACTTC
NA TRBJ1-5 once TRBV7-2 CASSPIGDSNQPQHF TGTGCCAGCAGCCCCATAGGAGATAGCAATCAGCCCCAGCATTTT
NA TRBJ1-1 NA TRBV7-8 CASSLAVGTNTEAFF TGTGCCAGCAGCTTAGCGGTCGGGACTAACACTGAAGCTTTCTTT
NA TRBJ1-1 NA TRBV6-6 CASSYLGPNTEAFF TGTGCCAGCAGTTACTTGGGACCGAACACTGAAGCTTTCTTT
TRBD1 TRBJ2-3 NA TRBV5-4 CASSSTGGTDTQYF TGTGCCAGCAGCTCGACAGGGGGCACAGATACGCAGTATTTT
TRBD1 TRBJ1-2 NA TRBV29-1 CSVWGTGANYGYTF TGCAGCGTTTGGGGGACAGGGGCTAACTATGGCTACACCTTC
NA TRBJ1-2 NA TRBV12-5 CASGPKGGGPWGYTF TGTGCTAGTGGGCCGAAAGGGGGGGGCCCTTGGGGCTACACCTTC
NA TRBJ2-1 NA TRBV29-1 CREGWSRLLYEQFF TGCAGGGAGGGGTGGAGTCGACTGTTGTATGAGCAGTTCTTC
NA TRBJ2-2 NA TRBV10-1 CASSAGPATGELFF TGCGCCAGCAGCGCAGGACCCGCAACCGGGGAGCTGTTTTTT
NA TRBJ1-2 NA TRBV11-3 CARHRNHTNYGYTF TGTGCCAGACATCGGAACCACACTAACTATGGCTACACCTTC
TRBD1 TRBJ1-2 NA TRBV7-6 CASSSTGDLGYGYTF TGTGCCAGCAGCTCGACAGGGGATCTAGGCTATGGCTACACCTTC
TRBD1 TRBJ1-2 NA TRBV27 CASSPQGHGYTF TGTGCCAGCAGCCCACAGGGGCATGGCTACACCTTC
NA TRBJ2-7 NA TRBV5-6 CASSLGSYYEQYF TGTGCCAGCAGCTTGGGAAGTTACTACGAGCAGTACTTC
NA TRBJ1-1 NA TRBV9 CASSEDGRYTEAFF TGTGCCAGCAGCGAGGACGGTCGGTACACTGAAGCTTTCTTT
NA TRBJ2-5 NA TRBV27 CASSLNFQETQYF TGTGCCAGCAGTTTAAATTTCCAAGAGACCCAGTACTTC